The sequence of this T cell receptor beta chain was determined in a study of blood T cell repertoires in COVID-19 (dated by TCRdb to 2018 to 2020). As for the study more broadly: The collaborator samples originated in the United States, Italy and Spain and spanned the acute and convalescent phases of COVID-19. Subjects who had been exposed to COVID-19, were actively infected with it, or had recovered from it provided the deeply sampled blood TCRbeta repertoires that made up the dataset. A freely available public database, intended as a resource for researchers studying the immune response to SARS-CoV-2, is where the repertoires were released. The material from the prospective study consisted of cDNA or gDNA derived from T cells, B-cell-depleted T cells, or PBMCs. The sample metadata nearly always contained a de-identified subject ID, COVID-19 status, age in years and sex. The samples were drawn from two sources: the first 160 participants of the ongoing ImmuneRACE study, and approximately 1,300 subjects contributed by 6 global collaborators. Where HLA class I and class II types were available, the types were taken from metadata supplied by the sample provider, not from assay-based typing. Results and caveats for the whole study, not just this receptor: Clinical and demographic metadata were provided uncurated, with the amount varying by source and participant.

TCRbeta CDR3 regions were amplified from genomic DNA by means of the immunoSEQ Assay, a bias-controlled multiplex PCR. The original pipeline was this. Within the assay, amplification of reference gene primers was used to estimate how many nucleated cells each sample contained. To quantify the absolute abundance of each unique TCRbeta CDR3 rearrangement, sequence reads were collapsed and filtered. For each sample, productive Simpson clonality was calculated as the square root of Simpson's diversity index over productive rearrangements. This is the immuneACCESS table as TCRdb keeps it, with only in-frame sequences that have V and J called. A part of the clones is gone; compared with another copy, unresolved V genes explain less than half, and the rest is unexplained. For V, J and clone size, that table is used; D and trimming come from the DNA. A total of roughly 200,000 clones appear in this sample, just under 90% of them only once. The biggest ten clones account for approximately 6.2% of the sample.

V sheds 3 bases and J sheds 1 base, leaving 10 bases between their ends. Including the terminal cysteine and phenylalanine, the CDR3 comprises 15 residues. CDR3 DNA is the only sequence kept; it has 45 bases, read in frame from the first base. As encoded in the germline V gene, CDR1 is KGHSH while CDR2 is LQKENI. Comment on this clone: Its cognate antigen has yet to be identified. No base-level quality is on record; no much larger clone is a single base apart.

A second Seattle source provided samples from volunteer blood donors who had recovered from COVID-19. The collaborating institutions used their own protocols to collect whole blood in K2EDTA tubes. For TCRbeta analysis, collaborator samples were shipped as frozen whole blood, as isolated PBMCs, or as DNA extracted from either sample type. Sequencing input: peripheral blood. The clonotype comes from a man aged 55-75 years who had recovered from COVID-19. The sequence is built from TRBV18 and TRBJ2-1; the D segment could be TRBD2, given 6 matching bases. Here the CDR3 is given as CASSPELASYNEQFF. The DNA sequence is as follows: TGTGCCAGCTCACCGGAACTAGCTTCCTACAATGAGCAGTTCTTC.